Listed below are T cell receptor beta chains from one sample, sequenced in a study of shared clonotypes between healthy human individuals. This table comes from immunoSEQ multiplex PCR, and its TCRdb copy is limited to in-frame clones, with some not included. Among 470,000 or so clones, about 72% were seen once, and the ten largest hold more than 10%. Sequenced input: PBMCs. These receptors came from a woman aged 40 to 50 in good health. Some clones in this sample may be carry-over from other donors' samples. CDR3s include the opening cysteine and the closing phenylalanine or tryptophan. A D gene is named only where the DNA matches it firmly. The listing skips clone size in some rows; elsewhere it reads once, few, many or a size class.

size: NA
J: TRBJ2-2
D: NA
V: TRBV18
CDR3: CASSPRTAQNTGELFF
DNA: TGTGCCAGCTCACCACGAACAGCCCAGAACACCGGGGAGCTGTTTTTT

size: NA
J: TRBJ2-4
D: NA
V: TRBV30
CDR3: CAWSGDNLAKNIQYF
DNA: TGTGCCTGGAGTGGAGATAACCTAGCCAAAAACATTCAGTACTTC

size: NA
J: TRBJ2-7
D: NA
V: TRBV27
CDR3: CASSLSSDIGQYF
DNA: TGTGCCAGCAGTTTATCATCGGACATTGGGCAGTACTTC

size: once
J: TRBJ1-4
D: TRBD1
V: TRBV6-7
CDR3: CASSYRRDRASTATNEKLFF
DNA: TGTGCCAGCAGTTACCGTAGGGACAGGGCCTCCACCGCAACTAATGAAAAACTGTTTTTT

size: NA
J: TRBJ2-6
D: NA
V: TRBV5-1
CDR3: CASSLLVSSGANVLTF
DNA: TGCGCCAGCAGCTTGCTGGTCTCGTCTGGGGCCAACGTCCTGACTTTC

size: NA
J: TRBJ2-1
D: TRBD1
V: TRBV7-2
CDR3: CASTDMGTDNEQFF
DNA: TGTGCCAGCACCGACATGGGGACAGACAATGAGCAGTTCTTC

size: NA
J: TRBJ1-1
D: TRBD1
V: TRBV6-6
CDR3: CAISETTGGTEAFF
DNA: TGTGCCATCAGTGAGACAACAGGGGGCACTGAAGCTTTCTTT

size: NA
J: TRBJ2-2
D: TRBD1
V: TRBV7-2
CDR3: CASSLNTGGGAGELFF
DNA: TGTGCCAGCAGCTTAAATACAGGGGGCGGGGCCGGGGAGCTGTTTTTT

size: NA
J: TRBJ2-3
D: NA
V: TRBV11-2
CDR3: CASTQALGTQYF
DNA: TGTGCCAGCACCCAAGCTCTGGGTACGCAGTATTTT

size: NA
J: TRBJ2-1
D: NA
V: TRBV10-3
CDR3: CAISEINEQFF
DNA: TGTGCCATCAGTGAGATCAATGAGCAGTTCTTC

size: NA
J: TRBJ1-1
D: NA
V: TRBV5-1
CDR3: CASSLAGGGNTEAFF
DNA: TGCGCCAGCAGCTTGGCGGGTGGGGGGAACACTGAAGCTTTCTTT

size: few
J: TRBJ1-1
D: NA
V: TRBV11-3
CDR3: CASSQQENTEAFF
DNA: TGTGCCAGCAGCCAGCAGGAGAACACTGAAGCTTTCTTT

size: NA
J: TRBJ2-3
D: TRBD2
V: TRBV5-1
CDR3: CASSVEGGADTQYF
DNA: TGCGCCAGCAGCGTGGAGGGAGGGGCAGATACGCAGTATTTT

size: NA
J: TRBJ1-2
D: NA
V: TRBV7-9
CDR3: CASSFDSEVFGYTF
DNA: TGTGCCAGCAGTTTTGACAGCGAAGTCTTTGGCTACACCTTC

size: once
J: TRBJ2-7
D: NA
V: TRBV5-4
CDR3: CASRSSTNYEQYF
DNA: TGTGCCAGCAGGTCTAGCACCAACTACGAGCAGTACTTC

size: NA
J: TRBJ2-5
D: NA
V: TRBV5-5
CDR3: CASSFSAPQETQYF
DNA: TGTGCCAGCAGCTTTTCGGCTCCCCAAGAGACCCAGTACTTC

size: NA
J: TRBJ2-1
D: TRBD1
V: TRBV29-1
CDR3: CSSRDSGENEQFF
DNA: TGCAGCTCCCGGGACAGCGGTGAAAATGAGCAGTTCTTC

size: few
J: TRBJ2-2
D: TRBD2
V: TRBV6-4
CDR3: CASSAGGNTGELFF
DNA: TGTGCCAGCAGTGCGGGGGGGAACACCGGGGAGCTGTTTTTT

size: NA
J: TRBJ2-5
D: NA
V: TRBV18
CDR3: CASSTPEEGETQYF
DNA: TGTGCCAGCTCAACCCCGGAGGAGGGGGAGACCCAGTACTTC

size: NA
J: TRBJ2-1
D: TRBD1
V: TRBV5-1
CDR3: CASSLGDRGLVEQFF
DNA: TGCGCCAGCAGCTTGGGTGACAGGGGGTTGGTTGAGCAGTTCTTC

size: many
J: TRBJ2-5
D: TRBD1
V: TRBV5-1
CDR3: CASSLGGQKETQYF
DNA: TGCGCCAGCAGCTTGGGGGGACAGAAAGAGACCCAGTACTTC